These 29 T cell receptor beta chains originate from one sample sequenced in a study of cytomegalovirus exposure and HLA in healthy donors. With 60 Vbeta and 13 Jbeta primers, the PCR was carried out. The assay was immunoSEQ multiplex PCR, and TCRdb's table has in-frame clones only and misses some. The data hold 130,000 to 150,000 clones, with roughly three quarters observed a single time. The sequenced material came from PBMCs. The receptors derive from a woman aged 35 to 49 in good health and CMV-seropositive.

Comment on this clone: The junction shows a germline mismatch at one end, possibly a read error. The rearrangement links TRBV23-1 to TRBJ2-3, with TRBD2 matching over 13 bases. TRBV23-1 is an open reading frame whose function is uncertain. The CDR3 has 19 amino acids. The CDR3 region is CASSLPGLAGKHSTHTQYF. CDR3 nucleotides: TGCGCCAGCAGTCTCCCGGGACTAGCGGGGAAACATTCCACACATACGCAGTATTTT.

The V call is TRBV4-1, the J call TRBJ2-3; 7 bases map to TRBD1. Germline CDR1 and CDR2: MGHRA and YSYEKL. The CDR3 is 15 amino acids. V was clipped by 2 bases and J by 1 base; unmatched bases: 3. The CDR3 DNA follows: TGCGCCAGCAGCCAACAGACAGGGCGCACAGATACGCAGTATTTT. As protein: CASSQQTGRTDTQYF.

The chain links TRBV28 to TRBJ1-3, with no clear D. The CDR3 sequence is 14 residues long. V was pared by 4 bases and J by 0 bases, with 7 bases between. Germline CDR1 reads MDHEN; CDR2 reads SYDVKM. CDR3 coding DNA: TGTGCCAGCAGTTCTTTCAGCTCTGGAAACACCATATATTTT. This encodes CASSSFSSGNTIYF.

This chain joins TRBV2 and TRBJ1-4; D possibly corresponds to TRBD1 (6 bases). Germline-derived CDR1 and CDR2 are SNHLY and FYNNEI. This CDR3 contains 15 residues. Trimming pared 3 bases from V and 7 bases from J, leaving 15 bases between. The CDR3 protein is CASSEGEGVSEKLFF. The CDR3 DNA reads TGTGCCAGCAGTGAGGGGGAGGGGGTTAGTGAAAAACTGTTTTTT.

This clone occurred once. The CDR3 DNA is TGTGCCAGCAGTTCTCGGACAGCCGGAGATACGCAGTATTTT. It specifies CASSSRTAGDTQYF. The J gene is TRBJ2-3, the V gene TRBV6-5, with D possibly TRBD1 on 6 matching bases. Trimming shortened V by 4 bases and J by 5 bases, and 13 bases separated the two germline ends. Germline CDR1 MNHEY, CDR2 SVGAGI. This CDR3 comprises 14 residues.

V usage is TRBV5-1 and J usage is TRBJ2-6; 9 bases match TRBD1. The CDR3 runs 18 residues. Germline loops: CDR1 SGHRS, CDR2 YFSETQ. With V trimmed by 0 bases and J by 1 base, 5 bases remained unmatched. In DNA form, the CDR3 reads TGCGCCAGCAGCTTGGGGGGACAGGGTAGTTCTGGGGCCAACGTCCTGACTTTC. Translating gives CASSLGGQGSSGANVLTF.

This sequence joins TRBV6-1 and TRBJ2-5; possibly TRBD1 for D (6 bases). TRBJ2-7 explains the end of the DNA better; the J call may be wrong. The CDR3 is made up of 14 amino acids. Germline-derived CDR1 and CDR2 are MNHNS and SASEGT. The DNA for the CDR3 is TGTGCCAGCACTCAACACAGGGAGTATTACGAGCAGTACTTC. Protein product: CASTQHREYYEQYF.

This chain links TRBV10-3 with TRBJ1-3; D remains ambiguous. The ends were cut back, 0 bases at V and 0 bases at J, with 6 bases in the middle. This CDR3 is 15 amino acids long. Germline assignment: CDR1 ENHRY and CDR2 SYGVKD. The CDR3, as DNA: TGTGCCATCAGTGAGTCTCAGTTCTCTGGAAACACCATATATTTT. It is translated as CAISESQFSGNTIYF.

The CDR3 loop reads CASRVEAGYEQYF. The CDR3 coding sequence is TGTGCCAGCAGGGTGGAGGCGGGCTACGAGCAGTACTTC. This chain links TRBV2 with TRBJ2-7, with a tentative D call TRBD2 (5 bases). The CDR3 totals 13 residues. The V end was cut by 6 bases, the J end by 3 bases, with 12 bases between. The germline V gene has CDR1 SNHLY and CDR2 FYNNEI.

V gene TRBV9 combines with J gene TRBJ2-5, with no clear D. The germline V and J ends were trimmed by 4 bases and 1 base, with 17 bases remaining between them. The germline CDR1 and CDR2 sequences are SGDLS and YYNGEE. The CDR3 consists of 16 residues. CDR3 in DNA: TGTGCCAGCAGCAAATGGAGTTATAGGTCCCAAGAGACCCAGTACTTC. Protein sequence: CASSKWSYRSQETQYF.

The rearrangement joins TRBV9 to TRBJ1-3; D is uncertain. Trimming took off 3 bases at V and 0 bases at J, with 7 bases between the two ends. The CDR3 consists of 14 residues. The germline V gene has CDR1 SGDLS and CDR2 YYNGEE. The CDR3 is CASSGGNSGNTIYF. The CDR3 DNA follows: TGTGCCAGCAGCGGAGGGAACTCTGGAAACACCATATATTTT.

The rearrangement uses TRBV5-4 and TRBJ1-1; perhaps TRBD1 as D (6 bases). Germline CDR1 SGHNT, CDR2 YYREEE (reference sequence). The CDR3 is 15 amino acids. Trimming removed 1 base at V and 4 bases at J, with 14 bases between. CDR3 sequence (DNA): TGTGCCAGCAGCTTGCGGGGCAGGGGTCCCACTGAAGCTTTCTTT. Protein product: CASSLRGRGPTEAFF.

This sequence joins TRBV9 and TRBJ2-3; perhaps TRBD2 as D (5 bases). V lost 1 base to trimming and J lost 10 bases, with 13 bases between them. Germline CDR1 and CDR2: SGDLS and YYNGEE. CDR3 length equals 13 residues. This chain's CDR3 is CASSVRGSGAQYF. Here the CDR3 DNA reads TGTGCCAGCAGCGTACGAGGGTCCGGGGCGCAGTATTTT. The complete variable domain, with remaining parts taken from reference TRBV9 and TRBJ2-3, reads DSGVTQTPKHLITATGQRVTLRCSPRSGDLSVYWYQQSLDQGLQFLIQYYNGEERAKGNILERFSAQQFPDLHSELNLSSLELGDSALYFCASSVRGSGAQYFGPGTRLTVL.

The rearrangement joins TRBV10-3 to TRBJ2-6, with 9 bases that match TRBD1. Looked up from germline, CDR1 is ENHRY and CDR2 is SYGVKD. The CDR3 has 18 amino acids. The V gene end was trimmed by 4 bases and the J gene end by 0 bases; junction bases not matched to a gene: 7. For the CDR3, the DNA is TGTGCCATCAGTGGCGGGACAGGGTCACCCTCTGGGGCCAACGTCCTGACTTTC. Its translation is CAISGGTGSPSGANVLTF.

The V and J genes are TRBV6-6 and TRBJ1-2; the match to TRBD1 covers 10 bases. After removal of 4 bases from V and 8 bases from J, the junction contained 13 bases not matched to a gene. CDR3 length: 16 amino acids. The V gene's germline CDR1 is MNHNY and CDR2 SVGAGI (reference sequence). The CDR3 sequence is CASSFGTGEEGGGYTF. In nucleotides, the CDR3 is TGTGCCAGCAGTTTTGGGACAGGGGAGGAGGGAGGGGGCTACACCTTC.

The chain combines TRBV7-9 with TRBJ2-7, with 8 bases fitting TRBD2. Germline CDR1 SEHNR, CDR2 FQNEAQ (reference sequence). This CDR3 spans 15 amino acids. Trimming removed 5 bases from V and 0 bases from J; junction bases left unmatched: 6. CDR3 bases: TGTGCCAGCAGCCCTAGCGGGTCTAGCTCCTACGAGCAGTACTTC. Protein product: CASSPSGSSSYEQYF.

This clone was seen only once. DNA of the CDR3: TGCAGCGACCGACAGGCCGGGCACCACGAGCAGTACTTC. This translates into CSDRQAGHHEQYF. J is TRBJ2-7 and V is TRBV29-1; possible D gene TRBD1, 6 bases. CDR1 and CDR2 (germline): SQVTM, ANQGSEA. The CDR3 is made up of 13 amino acids. The V end was cut by 7 bases, the J end by 5 bases, with 18 bases between.

This CDR3 is CASSLGLAVWEQFF. CDR3 in DNA: TGTGCCAGCAGTTTGGGACTAGCGGTTTGGGAGCAGTTCTTC. This chain links TRBV28 with TRBJ2-1; 11 nucleotides agree with TRBD2. The germline CDR1 and CDR2 sequences are MDHEN and SYDVKM. This CDR3 has 14 residues. After removal of 3 bases from V and 10 bases from J, the junction contained 5 bases not matched to a gene.

The rearrangement uses TRBV5-1 and TRBJ2-3, with TRBD1 identical over 7 bases. V lost 4 bases, J lost 2 bases, and 4 bases stayed unmatched. The germline V gene encodes CDR1 SGHRS and CDR2 YFSETQ. The CDR3 runs 14 residues. CDR3 bases: TGCGCCAGCAGCGAGACAGGGTACACAGATACGCAGTATTTT. This encodes CASSETGYTDTQYF.

This clone was seen once. This chain links TRBV5-6 with TRBJ2-4; weak D call: TRBD2 (5 bases). Trimming removed 3 bases at V and 8 bases at J, with 15 bases between. Germline assignment: CDR1 SGHDT and CDR2 YYEEEE. This CDR3 is 14 amino acids long. CDR3 in amino acids: CASSSREDGDIQYF. The DNA of the CDR3 is TGTGCCAGCAGCTCCCGGGAAGATGGGGACATTCAGTACTTC.

About this clone itself: The germline gene is not matched at one end of the junction; a read error may be the cause. Written as DNA, the CDR3 is TGTTCCAGCAGTCTTCGGGACTTTCCCCAGTACTTC. Translation gives CSSSLRDFPQYF. The V gene is TRBV7-9, the J gene TRBJ2-5, with D maybe TRBD2 (6 bases). CDR1 SEHNR and CDR2 FQNEAQ come from the germline V gene (reference sequence). CDR3 length equals 12 residues.

This chain uses TRBV5-6 with TRBJ1-2; D is uncertain. The CDR3 totals 12 residues. V was shortened by 4 bases and J by 6 bases, with 10 bases between the two germline ends. The germline gives CDR1 SGHDT, CDR2 YYEEEE. Here the CDR3 DNA reads TGTGCCAGCAGCCCGCAGGCAAATGGCTACACCTTC. This codes for CASSPQANGYTF.

The chain has TRBV6-1 and TRBJ1-5; D is uncertain. The V end was cut by 1 base, the J end by 1 base, with 5 bases between. Germline-derived CDR1 and CDR2 are MNHNS and SASEGT. The CDR3 is 14 residues long. The chain's CDR3 is CASSEVSSNQPQHF. CDR3 nucleotides: TGTGCCAGCAGTGAAGTGTCAAGCAATCAGCCCCAGCATTTT.

This chain joins TRBV27 and TRBJ2-3, with 7 bases identical to TRBD2. V gave up 8 bases and J gave up 4 bases; unmatched junction bases: 9. This CDR3 has 14 residues. Germline CDR1 is MNHEY and CDR2 is SMNVEV (reference sequence). As DNA, the CDR3 is TGTGCCAGCGGGAGGGTTAGGGACGCAGATACGCAGTATTTT. Translation: CASGRVRDADTQYF.

The chain combines TRBV9 with TRBJ1-6; 7 bases match TRBD1. With 3 bases clipped from V and 7 bases from J, the junction kept 7 bases outside the gene matches. The CDR3 is 15 amino acids. Germline CDR1 reads SGDLS; CDR2 reads YYNGEE. DNA for the CDR3: TGTGCCAGCAGCGCGGACTCAGGGGGGAATTCACCCCTCCACTTT. The encoded protein is CASSADSGGNSPLHF.

The chain joins TRBV5-1 to TRBJ2-3; TRBD1 matches at 7 bases. The CDR3 is made up of 14 amino acids. The V and J ends lost 4 bases and 2 bases, in that order; junction bases with no gene match: 4. Germline V gene data show CDR1 as SGHRS and CDR2 as YFSETQ. This chain's CDR3 is CASSQGQITDTQYF. CDR3 sequence (DNA): TGCGCCAGCAGCCAGGGACAGATCACAGATACGCAGTATTTT.

The chain recombines TRBV4-1 with TRBJ2-3; 8 bases agree with TRBD2. Germline loops: CDR1 MGHRA, CDR2 YSYEKL. After removal of 3 bases from V and 14 bases from J, the junction contained 10 bases not matched to a gene. The CDR3 runs to 13 residues. The CDR3 protein is CASSQDSGRERYF. The CDR3 nucleotides read TGCGCCAGCAGCCAGGACTCCGGGAGGGAAAGGTATTTT.

This rearrangement joins TRBV4-1 to TRBJ2-7; D remains unclear. CDR1 and CDR2 (germline): MGHRA, YSYEKL. Trimming pared 1 base from V and 2 bases from J, leaving 12 bases between. The CDR3 totals 15 residues. The CDR3 DNA reads TGCGCCAGCAGCCAAGGGGCTGGATACCCCTACGAGCAGTACTTC. This encodes CASSQGAGYPYEQYF.

This clone has more than one count but fewer than ten. V is TRBV6-4 and J is TRBJ2-1; D possibly corresponds to TRBD2 (6 bases). The CDR3 extends over 16 amino acids. The ends were cut back, 4 bases at V and 2 bases at J, with 15 bases in the middle. Germline V gives CDR1 MRHNA, CDR2 SNTAGT. CDR3: CASSVGLLPPYNEQFF. DNA of the CDR3: TGTGCCAGCAGTGTGGGACTTCTACCCCCCTACAATGAGCAGTTCTTC.